Below, 13 T cell receptor beta chains from the same sample are listed, as sequenced in a study of blood T cell repertoires in COVID-19. Assay used: immunoSEQ multiplex PCR; TCRdb lists only in-frame clones, some missing. The sample consists of over 70,000 clones, roughly 88% of them appearing once. Sequencing was performed on peripheral blood. The source of these receptors is a woman at least 80 years old with acute or convalescent COVID-19.

The rearrangement uses TRBV5-1 and TRBJ1-4; 7 bases align to TRBD1. The CDR3 is 17 residues long. Germline trimming cut 0 bases from V and 8 bases from J; bases unmatched to any gene: 13. CDR1 is SGHRS and CDR2 is YFSETQ in the germline V gene. The CDR3 sequence: CASSLGRTGRLWEKLFF. DNA of the CDR3: TGCGCCAGCAGCTTGGGAAGGACAGGTCGTTTGTGGGAAAAACTGTTTTTT.

The chain joins TRBV19 to TRBJ2-1; 7 bases match TRBD2. This CDR3 is 16 amino acids long. The germline gives CDR1 LNHDA, CDR2 SQIVND (reference sequence). J lost 7 bases, V lost 3 bases, and 12 bases had no gene match. The CDR3 DNA reads as TGTGCCAGTAGTATCCAACGGGGGGTACTCCAGAATGAGCAGTTCTTC. Translating gives CASSIQRGVLQNEQFF.

The chain uses TRBV6-1 and TRBJ1-5; D unresolved. V lost 1 base, J lost 7 bases, and 8 bases lay in between. Germline V CDR1 and CDR2: MNHNS, SASEGT. The CDR3 extends over 13 amino acids. Here the CDR3 reads CASSEGTQQPQHF. The CDR3 region has the DNA TGTGCCAGCAGTGAAGGTACCCAGCAGCCCCAGCATTTT.

The chain couples TRBV2 to TRBJ1-5; 10 bases agree with TRBD1. The V gene's germline CDR1 is SNHLY and CDR2 FYNNEI. The CDR3 has 16 amino acids. Trimming cost V 1 base and J 5 bases; bases outside gene matches: 5. The CDR3 reads CASSEDWGQGYQPQHF. CDR3 nucleotides: TGTGCCAGCAGTGAAGATTGGGGACAGGGGTATCAGCCCCAGCATTTT.

V usage is TRBV19 and J usage is TRBJ2-2; D unresolved. Germline CDR1 and CDR2: LNHDA and SQIVND (reference sequence). The germline V and J ends were trimmed by 9 bases and 2 bases, with 10 bases remaining between them. The CDR3 loop spans 13 amino acids. CDR3 sequence (DNA): TGTGCCAGCCCTGACACTAACACCGGGGAGCTGTTTTTT. Its translation is CASPDTNTGELFF.

This chain uses TRBV5-4 with TRBJ2-7; D is possibly TRBD2 (6 bases). The CDR3 runs 15 residues. Germline lookup yields CDR1 SGHNT and CDR2 YYREEE (reference sequence). Trimming took off 4 bases at V and 0 bases at J, with 14 bases between the two ends. CDR3 region: CASSPGLLSSYEQYF. The CDR3 DNA is TGTGCCAGCAGCCCGGGACTCCTTAGCTCCTACGAGCAGTACTTC. Variable domain in full (rest from reference TRBV5-4 and TRBJ2-7): ETGVTQSPTHLIKTRGQQVTLRCSSQSGHNTVSWYQQALGQGPQFIFQYYREEENGRGNFPPRFSGLQFPNYSSELNVNALELDDSALYLCASSPGLLSSYEQYFGPGTRLTVT.

This chain joins TRBV19 and TRBJ2-2; D is ambiguous. The CDR3 sequence is 15 residues long. V dropped 3 bases and J dropped 0 bases, with 8 bases sitting between them. Per the germline V gene, CDR1 is LNHDA and CDR2 is SQIVND (reference sequence). The CDR3 region is CASSMVLANTGELFF. DNA of the CDR3: TGTGCCAGTAGTATGGTACTCGCGAACACCGGGGAGCTGTTTTTT. The variable domain in full, completed from reference TRBV19 and TRBJ2-2, reads DGGITQSPKYLFRKEGQNVTLSCEQNLNHDAMYWYRQDPGQGLRLIYYSQIVNDFQKGDIAEGYSVSREKKESFPLTVTSAQKNPTAFYLCASSMVLANTGELFFGEGSRLTVL.

The gene calls are TRBV6-2 or TRBV6-3 and TRBJ1-2, with a possible D match to TRBD1 (6 bases). Germline CDR1 and CDR2: MNHEY and SVGEGT. This CDR3 is 14 amino acids long. V lost 5 bases and J lost 3, with 13 bases in between. The CDR3 sequence: CASSAIQGYYGYTF. In nucleotides, the CDR3 is TGTGCCAGCAGTGCTATACAGGGATACTATGGCTACACCTTC.

The chain combines TRBV11-2 with TRBJ2-2; TRBD2 agrees at 12 bases. The CDR3 loop spans 17 amino acids. Germline trimming cut 3 bases from V and 3 bases from J; bases unmatched to any gene: 5. The germline CDR1 and CDR2 sequences are SGHAT and FQNNGV. The CDR3 reads CASSLGLAGGYTGELFF. The CDR3 DNA reads TGTGCCAGCAGCTTGGGGCTAGCGGGGGGGTACACCGGGGAGCTGTTTTTT. Together with reference TRBV11-2 and TRBJ2-2, the CDR3 gives the full variable domain: EAGVAQSPRYKIIEKRQSVAFWCNPISGHATLYWYQQILGQGPKLLIQFQNNGVVDDSQLPKDRFSAERLKGVDSTLKIQPAKLEDSAVYLCASSLGLAGGYTGELFFGEGSRLTVL.

CDR3 loop: CASSPRGQPGNTIYF. The CDR3, as DNA: TGTGCCAGCAGCCCCCGAGGACAGCCTGGAAACACCATATATTTT. The rearrangement joins TRBV7-2 to TRBJ1-3; D may be TRBD1 (6 bases). Germline V lookup: CDR1 SGHTA, CDR2 FQGNSA. Deletions cut 5 bases from V and 2 bases from J, with 13 bases between. The CDR3 is made up of 15 amino acids.

This clone has a handful of counts. This chain joins TRBV9 and TRBJ2-5; 9 bases map to TRBD2. The germline gives CDR1 SGDLS, CDR2 YYNGEE. V was clipped by 0 bases and J by 3 bases; unmatched bases: 12. The CDR3 sequence is 18 residues long. The CDR3 region has the DNA TGTGCCAGCAGCGTAGAAGCGGGGGGTAGCGGGCCCAAAGAGACCCAGTACTTC. Amino acids: CASSVEAGGSGPKETQYF.

The V call is TRBV6-5, the J call TRBJ1-5, with 8 bases identical to TRBD1. The CDR3 has 12 residues. Trimming took 4 bases from V and 7 from J; bases not matched to a gene: 0. The germline CDR1 and CDR2 sequences are MNHEY and SVGAGI. The CDR3 is CASSSGGQPQHF. The CDR3 nucleotides read TGTGCCAGCAGTTCAGGGGGCCAGCCCCAGCATTTT.

The chain is built from TRBV5-5 and TRBJ1-4, with 8 bases fitting TRBD1. CDR3 size: 14 residues. From germline, CDR1 is SGHKS and CDR2 YYEKEE (reference sequence). The V gene end was trimmed by 5 bases and the J gene end by 7 bases; junction bases not matched to a gene: 7. The DNA for the CDR3 is TGTGCCAGCAGGGATGACAGGGGAGGTGAAAAACTGTTTTTT. This sequence encodes CASRDDRGGEKLFF. The variable domain in full, with the rest retrieved from reference TRBV5-5 and TRBJ1-4, is DAGVTQSPTHLIKTRGQQVTLRCSPISGHKSVSWYQQVLGQGPQFIFQYYEKEERGRGNFPDRFSARQFPNYSSELNVNALLLGDSALYLCASRDDRGGEKLFFGSGTQLSVL.